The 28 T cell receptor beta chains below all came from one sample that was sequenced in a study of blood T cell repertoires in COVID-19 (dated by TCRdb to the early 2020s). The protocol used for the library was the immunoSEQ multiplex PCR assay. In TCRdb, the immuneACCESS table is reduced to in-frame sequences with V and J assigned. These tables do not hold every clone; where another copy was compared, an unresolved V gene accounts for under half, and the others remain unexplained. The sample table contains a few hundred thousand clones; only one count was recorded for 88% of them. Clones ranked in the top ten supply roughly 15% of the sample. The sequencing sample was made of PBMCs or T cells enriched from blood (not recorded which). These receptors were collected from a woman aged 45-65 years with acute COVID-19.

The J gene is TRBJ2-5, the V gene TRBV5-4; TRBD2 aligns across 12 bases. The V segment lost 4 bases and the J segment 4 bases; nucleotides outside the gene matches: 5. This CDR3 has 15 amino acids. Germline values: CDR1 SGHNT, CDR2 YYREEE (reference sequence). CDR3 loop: CASSPGLAGGETQYF. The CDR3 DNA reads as TGTGCCAGCAGCCCGGGACTAGCGGGCGGAGAGACCCAGTACTTC. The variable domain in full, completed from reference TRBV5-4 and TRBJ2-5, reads ETGVTQSPTHLIKTRGQQVTLRCSSQSGHNTVSWYQQALGQGPQFIFQYYREEENGRGNFPPRFSGLQFPNYSSELNVNALELDDSALYLCASSPGLAGGETQYFGPGTRLLVL.

The CDR3 region is CARGGGGPEQYF. CDR3 nucleotide sequence: TGTGCCAGAGGGGGAGGGGGGCCCGAGCAGTACTTC. V is TRBV2 and J is TRBJ2-7, with D possibly matching TRBD2 (7 bases). Germline-derived CDR1 and CDR2 are SNHLY and FYNNEI. V gave up 9 bases and J gave up 6 bases, with 15 bases separating them. This CDR3 has 12 amino acids.

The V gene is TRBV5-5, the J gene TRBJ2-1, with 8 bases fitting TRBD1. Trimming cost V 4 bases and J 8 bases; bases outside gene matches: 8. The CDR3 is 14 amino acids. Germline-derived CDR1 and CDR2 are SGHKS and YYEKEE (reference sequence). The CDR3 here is CASSHGQGSHEQFF. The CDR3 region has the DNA TGTGCCAGCAGCCACGGACAGGGTAGCCATGAGCAGTTCTTC.

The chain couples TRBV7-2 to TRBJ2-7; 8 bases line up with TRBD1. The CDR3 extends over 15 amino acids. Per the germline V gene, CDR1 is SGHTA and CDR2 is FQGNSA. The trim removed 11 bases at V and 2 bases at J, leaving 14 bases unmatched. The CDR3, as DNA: TGTGCCGGATCTCAGGGGGCGGGCGTAACCTACGAGCAGTACTTC. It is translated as CAGSQGAGVTYEQYF.

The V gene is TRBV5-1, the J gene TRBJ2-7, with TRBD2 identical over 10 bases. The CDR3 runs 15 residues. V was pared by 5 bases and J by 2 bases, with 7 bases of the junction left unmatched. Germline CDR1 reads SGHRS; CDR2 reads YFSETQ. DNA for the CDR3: TGCGCCAGCAGACCCGGACTAGCGGAGCCCTACGAGCAGTACTTC. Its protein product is CASRPGLAEPYEQYF.

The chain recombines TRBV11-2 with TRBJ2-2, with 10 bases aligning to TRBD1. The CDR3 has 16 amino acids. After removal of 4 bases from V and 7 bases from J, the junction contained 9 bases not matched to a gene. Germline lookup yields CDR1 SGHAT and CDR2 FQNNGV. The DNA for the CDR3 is TGTGCCAGCAGCTCGTTGACAGGGGGCAGGGGCGGGGAGCTGTTTTTT. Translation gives CASSSLTGGRGGELFF.

CDR3 residues: CATSREGQGALNTEAFF. DNA of the CDR3: TGTGCCACCAGCAGAGAAGGACAGGGCGCCTTGAACACTGAAGCTTTCTTT. The genes are TRBV15 and TRBJ1-1; 8 bases are a match to TRBD1. With 0 bases clipped from V and 0 bases from J, the junction kept 6 bases outside the gene matches. Germline V gives CDR1 LNHNV, CDR2 YYDKDF (reference sequence). CDR3 length equals 17 residues. The full variable domain, its missing parts supplied by reference TRBV15 and TRBJ1-1, is DAMVIQNPRYQVTQFGKPVTLSCSQTLNHNVMYWYQQKSSQAPKLLFHYYDKDFNNEADTPDNFQSRRPNTSFCFLDIRSPGLGDTAMYLCATSREGQGALNTEAFFGQGTRLTVV.

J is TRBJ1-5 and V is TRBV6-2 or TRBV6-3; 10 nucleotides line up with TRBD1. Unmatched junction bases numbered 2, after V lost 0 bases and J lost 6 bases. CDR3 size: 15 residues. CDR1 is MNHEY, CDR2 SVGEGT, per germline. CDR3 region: CASSYSGTGAQPQHF. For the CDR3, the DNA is TGTGCCAGCAGTTACTCGGGGACAGGGGCTCAGCCCCAGCATTTT.

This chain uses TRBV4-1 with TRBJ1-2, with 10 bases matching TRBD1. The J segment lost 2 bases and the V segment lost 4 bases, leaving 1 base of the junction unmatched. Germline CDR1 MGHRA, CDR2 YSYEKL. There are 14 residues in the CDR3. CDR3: CASSPGQGNYGYTF. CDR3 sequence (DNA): TGCGCCAGCAGCCCGGGACAGGGGAACTATGGCTACACCTTC.

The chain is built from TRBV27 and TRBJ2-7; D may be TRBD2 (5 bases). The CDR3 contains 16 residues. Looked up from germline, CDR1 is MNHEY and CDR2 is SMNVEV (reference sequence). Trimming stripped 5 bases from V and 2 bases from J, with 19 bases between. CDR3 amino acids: CASSPSPKRRTYEQYF. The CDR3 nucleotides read TGTGCCAGCAGTCCTAGCCCTAAACGGCGTACCTACGAGCAGTACTTC.

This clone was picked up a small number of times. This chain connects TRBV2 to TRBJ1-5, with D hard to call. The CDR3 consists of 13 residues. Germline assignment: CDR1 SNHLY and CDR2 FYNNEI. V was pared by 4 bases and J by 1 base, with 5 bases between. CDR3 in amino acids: CASSVLSNQPQHF. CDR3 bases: TGTGCCAGCAGTGTATTGAGCAATCAGCCCCAGCATTTT. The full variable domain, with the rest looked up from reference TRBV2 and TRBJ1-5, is EPEVTQTPSHQVTQMGQEVILRCVPISNHLYFYWYRQILGQKVEFLVSFYNNEISEKSEIFDDQFSVERPDGSNFTLKIRSTKLEDSAMYFCASSVLSNQPQHFGDGTRLSIL.

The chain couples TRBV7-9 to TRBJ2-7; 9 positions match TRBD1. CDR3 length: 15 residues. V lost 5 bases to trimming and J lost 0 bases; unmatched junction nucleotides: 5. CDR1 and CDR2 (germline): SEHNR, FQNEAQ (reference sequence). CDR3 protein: CASSIPGQGSYEQYF. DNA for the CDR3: TGTGCCAGCAGCATTCCGGGACAGGGCTCCTACGAGCAGTACTTC.

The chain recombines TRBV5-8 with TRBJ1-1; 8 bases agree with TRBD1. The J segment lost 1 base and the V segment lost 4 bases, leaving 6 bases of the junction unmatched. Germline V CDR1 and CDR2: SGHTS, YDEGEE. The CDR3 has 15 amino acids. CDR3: CASSVGQGPNTEAFF. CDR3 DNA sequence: TGTGCCAGCAGCGTCGGACAGGGCCCGAACACTGAAGCTTTCTTT. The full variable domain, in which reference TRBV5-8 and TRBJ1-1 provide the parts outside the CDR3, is EAGVTQSPTHLIKTRGQQATLRCSPISGHTSVYWYQQALGLGLQFLLWYDEGEERNRGNFPPRFSGRQFPNYSSELNVNALELEDSALYLCASSVGQGPNTEAFFGQGTRLTVV.

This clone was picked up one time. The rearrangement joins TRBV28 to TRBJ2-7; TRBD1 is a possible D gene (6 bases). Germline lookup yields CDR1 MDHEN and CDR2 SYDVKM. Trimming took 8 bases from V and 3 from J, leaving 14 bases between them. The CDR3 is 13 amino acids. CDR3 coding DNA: TGTGCCAGCGCAGGGGCCCCCATCTACGAGCAGTACTTC. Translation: CASAGAPIYEQYF.

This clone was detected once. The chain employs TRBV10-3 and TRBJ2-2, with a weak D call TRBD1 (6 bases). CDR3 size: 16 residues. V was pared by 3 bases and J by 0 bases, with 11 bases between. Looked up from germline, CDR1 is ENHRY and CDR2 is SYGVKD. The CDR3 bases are TGTGCCATCAGTGACCCGTGGACAGCGAACACCGGGGAGCTGTTTTTT. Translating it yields CAISDPWTANTGELFF.

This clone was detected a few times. CDR3 protein: CASSLARRGGTEAFF. As DNA, the CDR3 is TGTGCCAGCAGCTTAGCTCGCAGGGGAGGGACTGAAGCTTTCTTT. The rearrangement uses TRBV11-2 and TRBJ1-1, with a tentative D call TRBD1 (6 bases). Between the trimmed V and J ends, which lost 1 base and 5 bases, there was a span of 14 bases. Germline V gene data show CDR1 as SGHAT and CDR2 as FQNNGV. The CDR3 runs 15 residues. Drawing the rest from reference TRBV11-2 and TRBJ1-1, the complete variable domain is EAGVAQSPRYKIIEKRQSVAFWCNPISGHATLYWYQQILGQGPKLLIQFQNNGVVDDSQLPKDRFSAERLKGVDSTLKIQPAKLEDSAVYLCASSLARRGGTEAFFGQGTRLTVV.

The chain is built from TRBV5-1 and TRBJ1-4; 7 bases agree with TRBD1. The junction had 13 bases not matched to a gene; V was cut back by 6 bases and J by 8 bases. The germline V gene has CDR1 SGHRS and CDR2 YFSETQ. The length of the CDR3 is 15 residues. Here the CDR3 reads CASTFDRVEGEKLFF. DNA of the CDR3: TGCGCCAGCACCTTCGACAGGGTCGAAGGGGAAAAACTGTTTTTT.

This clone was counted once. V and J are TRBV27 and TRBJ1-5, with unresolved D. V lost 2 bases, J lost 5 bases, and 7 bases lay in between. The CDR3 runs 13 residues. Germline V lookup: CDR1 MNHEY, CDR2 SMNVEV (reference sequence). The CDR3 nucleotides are TGTGCCAGCAGTTTACTCCCCGATCAGCCCCAGCATTTT. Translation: CASSLLPDQPQHF.

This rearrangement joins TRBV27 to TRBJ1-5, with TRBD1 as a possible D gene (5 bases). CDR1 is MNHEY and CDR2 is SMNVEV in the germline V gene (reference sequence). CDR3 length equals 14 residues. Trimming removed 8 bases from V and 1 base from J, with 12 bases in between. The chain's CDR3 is CASGGVGSNQPQHF. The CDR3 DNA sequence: TGTGCCAGCGGGGGGGTGGGAAGCAATCAGCCCCAGCATTTT.

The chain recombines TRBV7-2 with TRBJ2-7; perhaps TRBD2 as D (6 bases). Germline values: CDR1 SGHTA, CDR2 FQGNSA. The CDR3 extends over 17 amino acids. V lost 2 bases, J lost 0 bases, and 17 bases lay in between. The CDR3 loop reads CASSLTPLAPYSYEQYF. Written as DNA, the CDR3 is TGTGCCAGCAGCTTAACGCCACTAGCCCCATACTCCTACGAGCAGTACTTC. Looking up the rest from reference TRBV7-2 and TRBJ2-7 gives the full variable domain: GAGVSQSPSNKVTEKGKDVELRCDPISGHTALYWYRQSLGQGLEFLIYFQGNSAPDKSGLPSDRFSAERTGGSVSTLTIQRTQQEDSAVYLCASSLTPLAPYSYEQYFGPGTRLTVT.

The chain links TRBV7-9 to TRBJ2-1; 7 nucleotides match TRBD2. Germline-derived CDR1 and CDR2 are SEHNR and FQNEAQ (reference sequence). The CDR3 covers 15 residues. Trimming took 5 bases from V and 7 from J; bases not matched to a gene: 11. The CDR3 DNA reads TGTGCCAGCAGCCCCACCAGTCTAGCGGTAAATGAGCAGTTCTTC. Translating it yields CASSPTSLAVNEQFF.

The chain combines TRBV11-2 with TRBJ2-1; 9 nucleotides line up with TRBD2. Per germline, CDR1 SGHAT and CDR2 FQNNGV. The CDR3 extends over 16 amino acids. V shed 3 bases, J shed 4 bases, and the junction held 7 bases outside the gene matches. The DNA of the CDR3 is TGTGCCAGCAGCTTCACCGGGACTAGCACTTACAATGAGCAGTTCTTC. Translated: CASSFTGTSTYNEQFF. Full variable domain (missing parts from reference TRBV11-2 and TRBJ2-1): EAGVAQSPRYKIIEKRQSVAFWCNPISGHATLYWYQQILGQGPKLLIQFQNNGVVDDSQLPKDRFSAERLKGVDSTLKIQPAKLEDSAVYLCASSFTGTSTYNEQFFGPGTRLTVL.

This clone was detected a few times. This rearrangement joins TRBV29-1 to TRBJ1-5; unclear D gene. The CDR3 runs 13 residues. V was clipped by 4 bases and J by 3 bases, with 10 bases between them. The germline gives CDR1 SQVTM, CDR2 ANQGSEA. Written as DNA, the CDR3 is TGCAGCGTTGTTTTGGCAGTCAATCAGCCCCAGCATTTT. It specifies CSVVLAVNQPQHF.

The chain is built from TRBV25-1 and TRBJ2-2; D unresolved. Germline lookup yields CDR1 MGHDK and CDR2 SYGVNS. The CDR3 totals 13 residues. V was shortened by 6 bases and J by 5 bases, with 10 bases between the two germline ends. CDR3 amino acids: CASRLTETGELFF. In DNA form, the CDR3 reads TGTGCCAGCAGATTAACGGAGACCGGGGAGCTGTTTTTT.

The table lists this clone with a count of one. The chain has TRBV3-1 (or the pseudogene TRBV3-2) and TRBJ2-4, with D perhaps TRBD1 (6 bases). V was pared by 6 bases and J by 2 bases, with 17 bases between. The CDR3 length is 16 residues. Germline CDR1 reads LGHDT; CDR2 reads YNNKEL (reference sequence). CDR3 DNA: TGTGCCAGCAGTCTCAGAGGGGGTGGAACCAAAAACATTCAGTACTTC. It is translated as CASSLRGGGTKNIQYF.

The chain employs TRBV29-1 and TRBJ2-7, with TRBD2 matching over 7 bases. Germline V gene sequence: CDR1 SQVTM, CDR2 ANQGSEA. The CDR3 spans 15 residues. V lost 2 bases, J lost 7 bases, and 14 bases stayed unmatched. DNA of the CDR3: TGCAGCGTTGAAAGTCCCAGCGGGATTTCTGGGGAGCAGTACTTC. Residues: CSVESPSGISGEQYF.

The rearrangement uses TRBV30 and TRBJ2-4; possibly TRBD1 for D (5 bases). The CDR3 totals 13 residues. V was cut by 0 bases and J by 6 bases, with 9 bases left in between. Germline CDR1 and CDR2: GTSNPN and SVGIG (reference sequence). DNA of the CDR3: TGTGCCTGGAGTGTAAATCAGGGAAACATTCAGTACTTC. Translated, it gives CAWSVNQGNIQYF.

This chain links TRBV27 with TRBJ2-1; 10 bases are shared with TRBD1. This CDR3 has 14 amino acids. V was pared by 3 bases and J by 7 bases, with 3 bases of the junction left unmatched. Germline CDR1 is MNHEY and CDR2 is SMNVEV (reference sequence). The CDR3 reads CASSLGQGMNEQFF. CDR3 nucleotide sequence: TGTGCCAGCAGTTTGGGACAGGGGATGAATGAGCAGTTCTTC.